The rows below give T cell receptor beta chains drawn from one sample of a study of T-cell reconstitution after alpha-beta-depleted transplantation in children. TCRdb analysed the PCR reads with MiXCR anew, one entry per CDR3 protein. The sample holds some 490,000 distinct CDR3 sequences, approximately 12% seen once. The sample consisted of PBMCs from the stem cell graft donor, taken from the stem cell graft. The receptors were sampled from a human donor who donated a stem cell graft to a child with combined immunodeficiency. Both conserved end residues are part of each CDR3. A D gene is named only where the DNA matches it firmly. Rows may omit the clone size; those that give it use once, few, many or a size class.

j_gene: TRBJ2-2; v_gene: TRBV15; abundance: -; d_gene: -; CDR3nt: TGTGCCACCAGCGATAGACTAAGGGAAACCGGGGAGCTGTTTTTT; CDR3aa: CATSDRLRETGELFF
j_gene: TRBJ2-1; v_gene: TRBV7-8; abundance: few; d_gene: -; CDR3nt: TGTGCCAGCAGGACTACAGGGTTCTACAATGAGCAGTTCTTC; CDR3aa: CASRTTGFYNEQFF
j_gene: TRBJ2-1; v_gene: TRBV12-3/TRBV12-4; abundance: -; d_gene: -; CDR3nt: TGTGCCAGCAGTTCCCGTCGAGGCGGGAAGGATGAGCAGTTCTTC; CDR3aa: CASSSRRGGKDEQFF
j_gene: TRBJ2-5; v_gene: TRBV12-3/TRBV12-4; abundance: many; d_gene: -; CDR3nt: TGTGCCAGCAGCCAAAACCAGGGGCATGGGACCCAGTACTTC; CDR3aa: CASSQNQGHGTQYF
j_gene: TRBJ2-7; v_gene: TRBV5-1; abundance: many; d_gene: TRBD2; CDR3nt: TGCGCCAGCAGCCGTGGAATTAGCGGGACTTATGCCTACGAGCAGTACTTC; CDR3aa: CASSRGISGTYAYEQYF
j_gene: TRBJ2-5; v_gene: TRBV6-1; abundance: few; d_gene: -; CDR3nt: TGTGCCAGCAGCCTCCCAGGGGGTAGCGGGCAGCAAGAGACCCAGTACTTC; CDR3aa: CASSLPGGSGQQETQYF
j_gene: TRBJ2-5; v_gene: TRBV11-1; abundance: few; d_gene: TRBD2; CDR3nt: TGTGCCAGCAGCCTACTAGCGGGGGAACAAGAGACCCAGTACTTC; CDR3aa: CASSLLAGEQETQYF
j_gene: TRBJ2-7; v_gene: TRBV20-1; abundance: few; d_gene: -; CDR3nt: TGCAGTGCTAGCCCTTCCGGGACAAAGAGCTCCTACGAGCAGTACTTC; CDR3aa: CSASPSGTKSSYEQYF
j_gene: TRBJ1-5; v_gene: TRBV5-1; abundance: -; d_gene: -; CDR3nt: TGCGCCAGCAGCTTGGATATGGCTCAGCCCCAGCATTTT; CDR3aa: CASSLDMAQPQHF
j_gene: TRBJ1-2; v_gene: TRBV5-1; abundance: -; d_gene: TRBD1; CDR3nt: TGCGCCAGCAGCTTGTTTTCGGGACAGGGGATCTATGGCTACACCTTC; CDR3aa: CASSLFSGQGIYGYTF
j_gene: TRBJ2-7; v_gene: TRBV3-1; abundance: few; d_gene: -; CDR3nt: TGTGCCAGCAGCCAAGGCTCTACAGGTTACACCTACGAGCAGTACTTC; CDR3aa: CASSQGSTGYTYEQYF
j_gene: TRBJ2-7; v_gene: TRBV5-1; abundance: many; d_gene: TRBD1; CDR3nt: TGCGCCAGCAGCCTCGGGACAGGGGGTGGCGAGCAGTACTTC; CDR3aa: CASSLGTGGGEQYF
j_gene: TRBJ1-5; v_gene: TRBV5-1; abundance: many; d_gene: -; CDR3nt: TGCGCCAGCAGCAGCGGGACTCATAGCAATCAGCCCCAGCATTTT; CDR3aa: CASSSGTHSNQPQHF
j_gene: TRBJ2-7; v_gene: TRBV19; abundance: -; d_gene: -; CDR3nt: TGTGCCAGTAGTGCAAAAACTATGGGACAAGGCTCCTACGAGCAGTACTTC; CDR3aa: CASSAKTMGQGSYEQYF
j_gene: TRBJ2-5; v_gene: TRBV25-1; abundance: many; d_gene: TRBD2; CDR3nt: TGTGCCAGCAGCCCCCCTAGCGGGGGGCAAGAGACCCAGTACTTC; CDR3aa: CASSPPSGGQETQYF
j_gene: TRBJ1-5; v_gene: TRBV9; abundance: few; d_gene: -; CDR3nt: TGTGCCAGCAGCGTAGAGGGGGACACATATCAGCCCCAGCATTTT; CDR3aa: CASSVEGDTYQPQHF
j_gene: TRBJ2-6; v_gene: TRBV7-2; abundance: -; d_gene: -; CDR3nt: TGTGCCAGCAGTATAACAGGGAATACTGGGGCCAACGTCCTGACTTTC; CDR3aa: CASSITGNTGANVLTF
j_gene: TRBJ2-1; v_gene: TRBV25-1; abundance: few; d_gene: -; CDR3nt: TGTGCCAGCAGAGCAAGCGCGACCTACAATGAGCAGTTCTTC; CDR3aa: CASRASATYNEQFF
j_gene: TRBJ2-7; v_gene: TRBV6-1; abundance: few; d_gene: TRBD2; CDR3nt: TGTGCCAGCAGTAAACCGTCTAGCGGGCCCAGCTCCTACGAGCAGTACTTC; CDR3aa: CASSKPSSGPSSYEQYF
j_gene: TRBJ2-3; v_gene: TRBV7-2; abundance: few; d_gene: TRBD1; CDR3nt: TGTGCCAGCAGCCCCCGGGACAGGGGGCAGTATTTT; CDR3aa: CASSPRDRGQYF
j_gene: TRBJ1-1; v_gene: TRBV7-2; abundance: many; d_gene: -; CDR3nt: TGTGCCAGCAGCTTCGGGGGCAGGGACACTGAAGCTTTCTTT; CDR3aa: CASSFGGRDTEAFF
j_gene: TRBJ2-3; v_gene: TRBV4-2; abundance: few; d_gene: TRBD2; CDR3nt: TGTGCCAGCAGCCAATCCACTAGCGGTACTAGCACAGATACGCAGTATTTT; CDR3aa: CASSQSTSGTSTDTQYF
j_gene: TRBJ1-5; v_gene: TRBV2; abundance: few; d_gene: -; CDR3nt: TGTGCCAGCGGGTTAGGGCGGCATCGTAGCAATCAGCCCCAGCATTTT; CDR3aa: CASGLGRHRSNQPQHF
j_gene: TRBJ1-1; v_gene: TRBV20-1; abundance: few; d_gene: -; CDR3nt: TGCAGTGCTAGACTGAATCGAAACACTGAAGCTTTCTTT; CDR3aa: CSARLNRNTEAFF
j_gene: TRBJ1-3; v_gene: TRBV12-3/TRBV12-4; abundance: many; d_gene: TRBD1; CDR3nt: TGTGCCAGCAGTTCCCGGACAGGCGTTATCTCTGGAAACACCATATATTTT; CDR3aa: CASSSRTGVISGNTIYF
j_gene: TRBJ1-4; v_gene: TRBV6-1; abundance: few; d_gene: TRBD1; CDR3nt: TGTGCCAGCAGTGAATCGCGAGACAGGGTTGAAAAACTGTTTTTT; CDR3aa: CASSESRDRVEKLFF
j_gene: TRBJ2-7; v_gene: TRBV25-1; abundance: -; d_gene: -; CDR3nt: TGTGCCAGCAGTGAATTTGGGGGGGCCGGTGAGCAGTACTTC; CDR3aa: CASSEFGGAGEQYF
j_gene: TRBJ1-1; v_gene: TRBV27; abundance: few; d_gene: -; CDR3nt: TGTGCCAGCAGTTTCGGGGCGACGTCCGAAGCTTTCTTT; CDR3aa: CASSFGATSEAFF
j_gene: TRBJ2-2; v_gene: TRBV12-3/TRBV12-4; abundance: few; d_gene: -; CDR3nt: TGTGCCAGCAGTTTTTCTCACCGGGAGCTGTTTTTT; CDR3aa: CASSFSHRELFF
j_gene: TRBJ2-2; v_gene: TRBV21-1; abundance: few; d_gene: -; CDR3nt: TGTGCCAGGACCGGGACACCCCTTGAGGAGAACACCGGGGAGCTGTTTTTT; CDR3aa: CARTGTPLEENTGELFF
j_gene: TRBJ1-1; v_gene: TRBV7-3; abundance: many; d_gene: TRBD1; CDR3nt: TGTGCCAGCAGCTTGGGGACAGACACTGAAGCTTTCTTT; CDR3aa: CASSLGTDTEAFF
j_gene: TRBJ1-1; v_gene: TRBV5-1; abundance: -; d_gene: -; CDR3nt: TGCGCCAGCAGCCAAACCGGGCCCCCGGACACTGAAGCTTTCTTT; CDR3aa: CASSQTGPPDTEAFF
j_gene: TRBJ2-1; v_gene: TRBV29-1; abundance: few; d_gene: -; CDR3nt: TGCAGCGTTGAGGGTACGTTCAATGAGCAGTTCTTC; CDR3aa: CSVEGTFNEQFF
j_gene: TRBJ1-4; v_gene: TRBV12-3/TRBV12-4; abundance: few; d_gene: TRBD1; CDR3nt: TGTGCCAGCAGTCCGGGACAGATAAATGAAAAACTGTTTTTT; CDR3aa: CASSPGQINEKLFF
j_gene: TRBJ2-3; v_gene: TRBV7-2; abundance: -; d_gene: -; CDR3nt: TGTGCCAGCAGCCCAACACAAGATACGCAGTATTTT; CDR3aa: CASSPTQDTQYF
j_gene: TRBJ2-1; v_gene: TRBV6-2/TRBV6-3; abundance: many; d_gene: TRBD1; CDR3nt: TGTGCCAGCAGTTGGACAGGGCCTATGCTAAGCTCCTACAATGAGCAGTTCTTC; CDR3aa: CASSWTGPMLSSYNEQFF
j_gene: TRBJ2-1; v_gene: TRBV12-3/TRBV12-4; abundance: few; d_gene: -; CDR3nt: TGTGCCAGCAGTCCGCGGGCAAGGACAGAGAACAATGAGCAGTTCTTC; CDR3aa: CASSPRARTENNEQFF
j_gene: TRBJ2-3; v_gene: TRBV9; abundance: -; d_gene: -; CDR3nt: TGTGCCAGCAGCGCCGGGGGACTCCCCACAGATACGCAGTATTTT; CDR3aa: CASSAGGLPTDTQYF
j_gene: TRBJ2-7; v_gene: TRBV7-2; abundance: -; d_gene: -; CDR3nt: TGTGCCAGCAGCTTAGCGGCGGCGTCCTACGAGCAGTACTTC; CDR3aa: CASSLAAASYEQYF
j_gene: TRBJ1-2; v_gene: TRBV20-1; abundance: many; d_gene: TRBD1; CDR3nt: TGCAGTGCCGAGGAGGTCTCCGGGACAGGGGGCAACTATGGCTACACCTTC; CDR3aa: CSAEEVSGTGGNYGYTF
j_gene: TRBJ2-4; v_gene: TRBV20-1; abundance: few; d_gene: -; CDR3nt: TGCAGTGCTAGGCCCATGACAGGTCCCAGGGGAAACATTCAGTACTTC; CDR3aa: CSARPMTGPRGNIQYF
j_gene: TRBJ2-1; v_gene: TRBV20-1; abundance: -; d_gene: -; CDR3nt: TGCAGTGCCCCAAGGGGGGGACCCTGGGTATCCTACAATGAGCAGTTCTTC; CDR3aa: CSAPRGGPWVSYNEQFF
j_gene: TRBJ2-1; v_gene: TRBV6-2/TRBV6-3; abundance: -; d_gene: TRBD2; CDR3nt: TGTGCCAGCAGTCCGCCCGGCGGGAGGGATTACAATGAGCAGTTCTTC; CDR3aa: CASSPPGGRDYNEQFF
j_gene: TRBJ2-7; v_gene: TRBV12-3/TRBV12-4; abundance: few; d_gene: TRBD2; CDR3nt: TGTGCCAGCAACCCGGGACTAGCGTCTCGCGAGCAGTACTTC; CDR3aa: CASNPGLASREQYF
j_gene: TRBJ2-1; v_gene: TRBV11-3; abundance: few; d_gene: TRBD1; CDR3nt: TGTGCCAGCAAACACAGGGGACCCACCCTGGATGAGCAGTTCTTC; CDR3aa: CASKHRGPTLDEQFF
j_gene: TRBJ2-7; v_gene: TRBV7-2; abundance: -; d_gene: TRBD2; CDR3nt: TGTGCCAGCAGCTCCGGGACTAGGTCCCACGAGCAGTACTTC; CDR3aa: CASSSGTRSHEQYF
j_gene: TRBJ1-4; v_gene: TRBV29-1; abundance: many; d_gene: -; CDR3nt: TGCAGCGTTGAAGATCAAGGGGTATTAGGGGAAAAACTGTTTTTT; CDR3aa: CSVEDQGVLGEKLFF
j_gene: TRBJ2-7; v_gene: TRBV9; abundance: few; d_gene: TRBD2; CDR3nt: TGTGCCAGCAGCGTAGACAGCGGGGGGCTGGCCTACGAGCAGTACTTC; CDR3aa: CASSVDSGGLAYEQYF
j_gene: TRBJ2-7; v_gene: TRBV9; abundance: -; d_gene: -; CDR3nt: TGTGCCAGCAGCCCTGTTGGGAACGAGCAGTACTTC; CDR3aa: CASSPVGNEQYF
j_gene: TRBJ1-2; v_gene: TRBV2; abundance: -; d_gene: -; CDR3nt: TGTGCCAGCAGCCCAGGGTTTAGCGGCTACACCTTC; CDR3aa: CASSPGFSGYTF
j_gene: TRBJ1-1; v_gene: TRBV4-2; abundance: -; d_gene: -; CDR3nt: TGTGCCAGCAGCCATTTGAACACTGAAGCTTTCTTT; CDR3aa: CASSHLNTEAFF
j_gene: TRBJ1-4; v_gene: TRBV7-3; abundance: few; d_gene: -; CDR3nt: TGTGCCAGCAGCTTAACAGGGCGGTCTAATGAAAAACTGTTTTTT; CDR3aa: CASSLTGRSNEKLFF